This TCR beta chain was documented in a study of alternative splicing in chronic myeloid leukemia remission (TCRdb year 2020). Some background on the complete study: RNA sequencing was used to profile peripheral blood taken from chronic-phase CML patients both at diagnosis and at remission, and those profiles were then compared against healthy donors. Median ages were roughly 50 years at diagnosis, less than 60 at remission and 35 to 40 for healthy controls. Female/male counts were 11/5 for diagnosis samples, 8/3 for remission samples and 2/4 for controls. For diagnosis, remission and control samples alike, total RNA was extracted from peripheral blood mononuclear cells using Trizol. Study-level results and caveats: At remission, blood cell composition was reshaped to resemble that of the lymphoid cell-enriched normal controls. Blood cell composition differed strongly depending on the timepoint, moving from an enrichment of myeloid progenitors at diagnosis to an enrichment of mature lymphoid cells at remission.

Peripheral blood was obtained from roughly six healthy donors to serve as normal controls. The method behind the library was bulk RNA-seq. The TruSeq Stranded RNA sample prep kit was used to generate libraries of poly-A-enriched mRNA from an input of about 0.92 ug total RNA. Paired-end sequencing was performed on a HiSeq 2500, with each sample sequenced in triplicate. A read length of 125 nucleotides per mate was used for RNA-seq. Per the authors' processing: Reads were trimmed and aligned to hg38 using STAR v2.7, and quality control was performed with FASTQC, RSeQC and multiqc. Salmon 0.14.1 was used to quantify gene expression levels as transcripts per million (TPM). The results of principal component analysis suggested that neither trial, library batch, sequencing batch, treatment regimen nor sex drove the transcriptomic profiles. Each CDR3 protein sequence appears as one entry after TCRdb reprocessed the reads, and no DNA is included. It is TCRdb's table, rather than the study itself, that gives the V and J calls and clone size. This sample holds over 350 distinct CDR3 sequences; 97% were observed only once. The ten largest account for around 10% of the sample.

On this clonotype: Its antigen specificity is not known.

CDR1 and CDR2, looked up from the germline V gene (reference sequence), are LNHDA and SQIVND. From the cysteine through the phenylalanine, the CDR3 covers 14 amino acids. This entry has no DNA. This chain is built from TRBV19 and TRBJ2-5; TCRdb's D call of TRBD2 is untestable without DNA. The sequence was collected from a person aged 30-49 years in good health. Sequencing was performed on PBMCs. The CDR3: CASSIGWNQETQYF.